This T cell receptor (beta chain) was recorded in a study of blood T cell repertoires in COVID-19. Assay used: immunoSEQ multiplex PCR; TCRdb lists only in-frame clones, some missing. The sample contains some 150,000 clones, 60% to 80% of which appear only once. The CDR3 sequence is 12 residues long. Germline CDR1 is SGHRS and CDR2 is YFSETQ. V shed 0 bases and J shed 8 bases, with 8 bases lying between them. The rearrangement links TRBV5-1 to TRBJ1-1; D unresolved. Source material: peripheral blood. The receptor comes from a woman between 50 and 59 years old with active or convalescent COVID-19. The CDR3 bases are TGCGCCAGCAGCTTGGGAGAATCCGAAGCTTTCTTT. Protein: CASSLGESEAFF.